The 2 T cell receptor beta chains presented below share a single source sample, sequenced in a study of cytomegalovirus exposure and HLA in healthy donors. Use of 60 Vbeta and 13 Jbeta primers characterized the PCR. Using immunoSEQ multiplex PCR, the repertoire was profiled, and TCRdb retains in-frame clones only, with some absent. The sample yields about 150,000 clones, roughly 80% seen once. The material sequenced was PBMCs. All receptors derive from a woman aged 40 to 55 in good health and CMV-seropositive.

The table lists this clone with a count of one. J is TRBJ2-1 and V is TRBV6-5; no firm D call. Per the germline V gene, CDR1 is MNHEY and CDR2 is SVGAGI. The V end was cut by 2 bases, the J end by 4 bases, with 6 bases between. This CDR3 is 13 amino acids long. CDR3 loop: CASSYPGYNEQFF. Written as DNA, the CDR3 is TGTGCCAGCAGTTACCCGGGTTACAATGAGCAGTTCTTC.

This clone was detected once. The chain links TRBV6-1 to TRBJ1-3, with TRBD1 as a possible D gene (5 bases). The CDR3 is 17 residues long. Per the germline V gene, CDR1 is MNHNS and CDR2 is SASEGT. The germline V and J ends were trimmed by 0 bases and 1 base, with 13 bases remaining between them. CDR3 nucleotides: TGTGCCAGCAGTGAAGCTCGAGCAGGGACTTCTGGAAACACCATATATTTT. The encoded protein is CASSEARAGTSGNTIYF.